The 12 T cell receptor beta chains reported below all come from one sample, sequenced in a study of regulatory T cells in long-lasting Graves disease. Time point here: persistent/refractory GD, antithyroid drugs over 5 years with positive TRAb. With RNA extracted from PBMCs as input, the TCR library was made. iRepertoire HTBI primers and Arm-PCR of CDR3 regions built TCR beta libraries. A single record per CDR3 protein comes from TCRdb applying MiXCR to the multiplex PCR reads. The sample gives 500,000 to 800,000 distinct CDR3 sequences, 30% of which show up once; about 40% is in the top ten. The specimen was peripheral blood mononuclear cells (PBMCs), collected when the disease was refractory, from a patient treated with antithyroid drugs. Source of these receptors: a female donor with Graves disease.

This clonotype has only a few counts. V is TRBV6-8 and J is TRBJ1-5; 8 nucleotides line up with TRBD1. V gave up 7 bases and J gave up 0 bases; unmatched junction bases: 5. The CDR3 loop spans 15 amino acids. Germline CDR1 and CDR2: MNHGY and SAAAGT. Written as DNA, the CDR3 is TGTGCCAGCACCTTGACAGGGGATAGCAATCAGCCCCAGCATTTT. It codes for CASTLTGDSNQPQHF.

There are a few counts of this clonotype. This chain links TRBV20-1 with TRBJ1-1, with D possibly TRBD1 on 6 matching bases. The V and J ends lost 0 bases and 4 bases respectively, with 12 bases between them. Germline CDR1 DFQATT, CDR2 SNEGSKA (reference sequence). CDR3 length: 14 amino acids. The DNA for the CDR3 is TGCAGTGCTAGAGATCTCGGCAGGGGCACTGAAGCTTTCTTT. Its translation is CSARDLGRGTEAFF.

This CDR3 reads CSVDTLLQGGTWGYTF. The CDR3 DNA reads as TGCAGCGTTGATACCTTGTTACAGGGGGGGACTTGGGGCTACACCTTC. V gene TRBV29-1 combines with J gene TRBJ1-2; TRBD1 aligns across 8 bases. The V and J ends lost 3 bases and 8 bases, in that order; junction bases with no gene match: 17. This CDR3 contains 16 residues. CDR1 and CDR2 from the germline V gene are SQVTM and ANQGSEA.

The J gene is TRBJ2-1, the V gene TRBV11-2, with 12 bases matching TRBD2. The germline V gene has CDR1 SGHAT and CDR2 FQNNGV. The CDR3 totals 16 residues. V shed 5 bases and J 7 bases; nucleotides not matched to a gene: 9. The CDR3 spells CASSLLAGGMGNEQFF. The CDR3 DNA reads TGTGCCAGCAGCCTTCTAGCGGGAGGGATGGGGAATGAGCAGTTCTTC.

This clonotype has just a few counts. J is TRBJ1-2 and V is TRBV12-3 or TRBV12-4; weak D call: TRBD1 (6 bases). This CDR3 contains 12 residues. V lost 6 bases and J 8 bases, leaving 13 bases between the germline ends. The CDR3 sequence is CASRPTGRGYTF. Here the CDR3 DNA reads TGTGCCAGCAGACCGACAGGTAGAGGCTACACCTTC.

V usage is TRBV4-2 and J usage is TRBJ1-2; 9 bases are a match to TRBD1. V gave up 5 bases and J gave up 8 bases; unmatched junction bases: 6. The CDR3 has 13 residues. Germline CDR1 and CDR2: LGHNA and YNFKEQ. CDR3 loop: CASSKQGARGYTF. CDR3 sequence (DNA): TGTGCCAGCAGCAAACAGGGGGCCAGGGGCTACACCTTC.

This clonotype was seen a handful of times. V usage is TRBV20-1 and J usage is TRBJ2-7, with D perhaps TRBD2 (7 bases). V was clipped by 2 bases and J by 0 bases, with 20 bases between them. The CDR3 spans 17 residues. The germline gives CDR1 DFQATT, CDR2 SNEGSKA (reference sequence). The chain's CDR3 is CSARFPGEGALSYEQYF. CDR3 DNA: TGCAGTGCTAGATTTCCAGGGGAGGGAGCCCTCTCCTACGAGCAGTACTTC.

The rearrangement joins TRBV7-3 to TRBJ2-2; no firm D call. This CDR3 contains 14 residues. Germline V gene data show CDR1 as SGHTA and CDR2 as FQGTGA. V dropped 2 bases and J dropped 3 bases, with 7 bases sitting between them. The CDR3 DNA sequence: TGTGCCAGCAGCTTAGACTCCGACACCGGGGAGCTGTTTTTT. This codes for CASSLDSDTGELFF.

The V call is TRBV11-3, the J call TRBJ2-1; tentatively, D is TRBD1 (5 bases). V lost 0 bases to trimming and J lost 8 bases, with 11 bases between them. Germline-derived CDR1 and CDR2 are SGHNT and YENEEA. CDR3 length: 14 residues. CDR3 protein: CASSLDGRVHEQFF. CDR3 nucleotides: TGTGCCAGCAGCTTAGATGGCAGGGTACATGAGCAGTTCTTC.

CDR3: CASRPEGTSGRKDEQFF. The CDR3 DNA reads TGTGCCAGTAGGCCCGAGGGGACTAGCGGGAGGAAGGATGAGCAGTTCTTC. The chain employs TRBV19 and TRBJ2-1, with TRBD2 matching over 15 bases. There are 17 residues in the CDR3. Unmatched junction bases numbered 11, after V lost 6 bases and J lost 8 bases. Germline loops: CDR1 LNHDA, CDR2 SQIVND (reference sequence).

At least ten counts were recorded for this clonotype. This sequence joins TRBV6-1 and TRBJ2-4; 7 bases are shared with TRBD1. V trimming: 5 bases; J trimming: 0 bases; junction bases outside the gene matches: 16. This CDR3 contains 19 residues. Germline V gene sequence: CDR1 MNHNS, CDR2 SASEGT. The CDR3 bases are TGTGCCAGCAGTCCCTCGGACAGGTCGCGTATATTAGCCAAAAACATTCAGTACTTC. This gives the protein CASSPSDRSRILAKNIQYF.

This clonotype was seen repeatedly, ten times or more. The rearrangement links TRBV6-5 to TRBJ1-1; the D is unclear. The CDR3 has 17 residues. Per the germline V gene, CDR1 is MNHEY and CDR2 is SVGAGI. The V and J ends lost 0 bases and 1 base respectively, with 15 bases between them. The CDR3 coding sequence is TGTGCCAGCAGTTACTCCCAGGCGGGAGTGGCGAACACTGAAGCTTTCTTT. It encodes CASSYSQAGVANTEAFF.